This T cell receptor beta chain was retrieved from a study of PD-L1 blockade in urothelial cancer. In the study overall: Each patient had 0 to 3 earlier chemotherapy regimens.

About this clone itself: Its antigen is unknown.

The germline V gene encodes CDR1 MNHNS and CDR2 SASEGT. The ends were cut back, 8 bases at V and 5 bases at J, with 15 bases in the middle. The CDR3 runs to 14 residues. General study results and limits: A pretreatment blood TCR clonality that fell below the median predicted better progression-free and overall survival.

TCRdb's table, derived via immunoSEQ multiplex PCR, lists solely in-frame clones and lacks some. Among 38,000 or so clones listed, more than 75% were seen once. As to time point: peripheral blood 6 weeks after treatment start. The sample consisted of PBMCs, taken around atezolizumab (anti-PD-L1) treatment. J is TRBJ2-2 and V is TRBV6-1; the D gene is possibly TRBD1 (6 bases). The clonotype was recovered from a man between 65 and 85 years old with urothelial cancer. The CDR3 nucleotides read TGTGCCAGCCGGTCCCGGGACATGACCGGGGAGCTGTTTTTT. Translating gives CASRSRDMTGELFF.